This TCR beta chain was captured by sequencing in a study of T cell responses to AZD1222 COVID-19 vaccine. V lost 4 bases and J 0 bases, leaving 9 bases between the germline ends. The CDR3 sequence is 15 residues long. The germline CDR1 and CDR2 sequences are KGHDR and SFDVKD. TCRdb's table, derived via immunoSEQ multiplex PCR, lists solely in-frame clones and lacks some. The sample carries about 110,000 clones, roughly 84% recorded once. The sequence was collected from an adult in good health. The chain links TRBV24-1 to TRBJ2-1; D is unresolved. This specimen consisted of peripheral blood, obtained on day 0 of AZD1222 vaccination. In DNA form, the CDR3 reads TGTGCCACCAGTGAAGACTCGTACTCCTACAATGAGCAGTTCTTC. This encodes CATSEDSYSYNEQFF.